The clone carrying this TCR beta chain has more than one count but fewer than ten. What it recognizes is unknown. The entry originates in a study of post-analysis software for immune sequencing data. This CDR3 contains 14 residues. Trimming at V came to 7 bases and at J to 1 base, leaving 5 bases not matched to a gene. General study points: In patients, five TRBV segments were more frequent than in controls, with TRBV5-6, TRBV5-1 and TRBV20-1 among them. Normalized Chao1 diversity was significantly reduced in patients versus controls.

Researchers reported that TCR beta cDNA libraries carried unique molecular identifiers. MiXCR, run by TCRdb on the PCR reads, gives a single entry per CDR3 protein. The sample shows about 430,000 distinct CDR3 sequences, 30% to 45% of them seen only once. Specimen: blood. The sequence derives from a girl aged 2 to 9 with multiple sclerosis. V gene TRBV12-3 or TRBV12-4 combines with J gene TRBJ2-5; 8 bases map to TRBD2. CDR3 DNA sequence: TGTGCCAGCACCTTAGCGGGGATCCAAGAGACCCAGTACTTC. Amino acid sequence: CASTLAGIQETQYF.